Below, 31 T cell receptor beta chains from the same sample are listed, as sequenced in a study of blood T cell repertoires in COVID-19. Sequencing used immunoSEQ multiplex PCR; TCRdb keeps in-frame clones, though not all of them. The sample lists about 160,000 clones, about 86% occurring once. The sample taken for sequencing was peripheral blood. All receptors come from a man between 65 and 85 years old with acute or convalescent COVID-19.

The rearrangement uses TRBV6-6 and TRBJ2-1; 14 nucleotides agree with TRBD2. Germline assignment: CDR1 MNHNY and CDR2 SVGAGI (reference sequence). The CDR3 has 17 amino acids. V trimming: 5 bases; J trimming: 7 bases; junction bases outside the gene matches: 10. CDR3 amino acids: CASSRLGLAGEDNEQFF. The CDR3 DNA reads TGTGCCAGCAGTCGATTGGGACTAGCGGGAGAAGATAATGAGCAGTTCTTC.

The V call is TRBV5-5, the J call TRBJ2-7; D is undetermined. Looked up from germline, CDR1 is SGHKS and CDR2 is YYEKEE (reference sequence). V gave up 0 bases and J gave up 2 bases, with 6 bases separating them. CDR3 length equals 13 residues. The CDR3 DNA is TGTGCCAGCAGCTTGGGCAGAACCTACGAGCAGTACTTC. This sequence encodes CASSLGRTYEQYF.

In DNA form, the CDR3 reads TGTGCCAGCAGTTTATCCGTAAGAACTAGCGGTACCTACGAGCAGTACTTC. This codes for CASSLSVRTSGTYEQYF. The chain combines TRBV27 with TRBJ2-7, with TRBD2 matching over 8 bases. After removal of 0 bases from V and 2 bases from J, the junction contained 9 bases not matched to a gene. The CDR3 has 17 residues. Germline V gene sequence: CDR1 MNHEY, CDR2 SMNVEV (reference sequence).

The sample holds a few counts of this clone. The chain couples TRBV5-1 to TRBJ2-1; TRBD2 is a possible D gene (5 bases). The germline V gene encodes CDR1 SGHRS and CDR2 YFSETQ. Trimming cost V 0 bases and J 3 bases, with 10 bases left between them. This CDR3 spans 15 amino acids. DNA for the CDR3: TGCGCCAGCAGCTTGGACCCGGGAAACTACAATGAGCAGTTCTTC. This codes for CASSLDPGNYNEQFF.

The chain is built from TRBV5-4 and TRBJ2-7; 10 bases match TRBD1. With 4 bases clipped from V and 2 bases from J, the junction kept 6 bases outside the gene matches. Germline assignment: CDR1 SGHNT and CDR2 YYREEE (reference sequence). The CDR3 totals 15 residues. The CDR3 nucleotides are TGTGCCAGCAGCCCGGGACAGGGGCGTACCTACGAGCAGTACTTC. Its translation: CASSPGQGRTYEQYF.

This clone was seen once. The chain uses TRBV21-1 and TRBJ1-2; TRBD1 is taken as the D call from the table, unchecked against the DNA. TRBV21-1 counts as a pseudogene. The CDR3 loop spans 17 amino acids. Here the CDR3 reads CASSKNRSGDGNYGYTF. Written as DNA, the CDR3 is TGTGCCAGCAGCAAAAATCGCTCAGGGGATGGGAACTATGGCTACACCTTC.

As concerns this clone: Other nucleotide sequences in the sample specify the same CDR3. The chain joins TRBV5-1 to TRBJ1-3; 7 bases align to TRBD1. The germline CDR1 and CDR2 sequences are SGHRS and YFSETQ. The trim removed 0 bases at V and 2 bases at J, leaving 2 bases unmatched. This CDR3 has 15 residues. The CDR3 nucleotides are TGCGCCAGCAGCTTGGAAGGGACAGCTGGAAACACCATATATTTT. It is translated as CASSLEGTAGNTIYF.

This clone was observed once. The chain uses TRBV4-3 and TRBJ2-1; 12 bases align to TRBD2. Germline CDR1 reads LGHNA; CDR2 reads YSLEER. J was trimmed by 7 bases and V by 4 bases; bases with no gene match: 5. The CDR3 sequence is 15 residues long. CDR3 protein: CASSPRLAGDNEQFF. In DNA form, the CDR3 reads TGCGCCAGCAGCCCACGACTAGCGGGAGATAATGAGCAGTTCTTC.

The rearrangement uses TRBV29-1 and TRBJ1-1; no firm D call. Germline-derived CDR1 and CDR2 are SQVTM and ANQGSEA. The CDR3 runs to 12 residues. V lost 3 bases, J lost 4 bases, and 9 bases lay in between. In DNA, the CDR3 is TGCAGCGTTGATGGTGGGCCCACTGAAGCTTTCTTT. As protein: CSVDGGPTEAFF.

The chain has TRBV30 and TRBJ2-7, with 8 bases that match TRBD2. V shed 3 bases, J shed 7 bases, and the junction held 8 bases outside the gene matches. CDR3 length: 13 amino acids. CDR1 and CDR2 (germline): GTSNPN, SVGIG (reference sequence). The CDR3 here is CAWRALAVGEQYF. The CDR3 nucleotides are TGTGCCTGGAGGGCACTAGCGGTAGGGGAGCAGTACTTC.

This chain connects TRBV7-2 to TRBJ2-7; maybe TRBD2 (5 bases). The germline V and J ends were trimmed by 0 bases and 0 bases, with 12 bases remaining between them. Germline CDR1 reads SGHTA; CDR2 reads FQGNSA. This CDR3 is built from 16 residues. CDR3 residues: CASSLARSDSSYEQYF. The CDR3 nucleotides are TGTGCCAGCAGCTTAGCGCGTAGCGATAGCTCCTACGAGCAGTACTTC. The whole variable domain, filled in from reference TRBV7-2 and TRBJ2-7, reads GAGVSQSPSNKVTEKGKDVELRCDPISGHTALYWYRQSLGQGLEFLIYFQGNSAPDKSGLPSDRFSAERTGGSVSTLTIQRTQQEDSAVYLCASSLARSDSSYEQYFGPGTRLTVT.

The rearrangement uses TRBV12-3 or TRBV12-4 and TRBJ1-2, with D maybe TRBD1 (6 bases). This CDR3 spans 13 amino acids. Trimming removed 5 bases at V and 5 bases at J, with 12 bases between. The chain's CDR3 is CASSADRTYGYTF. The CDR3 DNA reads TGTGCCAGCAGTGCTGACAGGACGTATGGCTACACCTTC.

The chain carries TRBV5-1 and TRBJ1-1, with D possibly being TRBD1 (5 bases). V was shortened by 0 bases and J by 1 base, with 10 bases between the two germline ends. The germline V gene has CDR1 SGHRS and CDR2 YFSETQ. This CDR3 is 15 amino acids long. DNA of the CDR3: TGCGCCAGCAGCTTGGGTCAGGGCCAGAACACTGAAGCTTTCTTT. The encoded protein is CASSLGQGQNTEAFF.

The chain is built from TRBV27 and TRBJ2-7, with D perhaps TRBD2 (6 bases). V dropped 5 bases and J dropped 2 bases, with 16 bases sitting between them. The CDR3 has 15 amino acids. Germline CDR1 and CDR2: MNHEY and SMNVEV (reference sequence). CDR3 bases: TGTGCCAGCAGTCTAATCCGCGGGACGGCCTACGAGCAGTACTTC. It encodes CASSLIRGTAYEQYF.

The chain has TRBV9 and TRBJ2-1, with 8 bases fitting TRBD2. The CDR3 length is 17 residues. Germline CDR1 and CDR2: SGDLS and YYNGEE. V was clipped by 0 bases and J by 5 bases; unmatched bases: 10. The CDR3 DNA reads as TGTGCCAGCAGCGTAGAGTTAGCGGGGTCGGGCGACAATGAGCAGTTCTTC. Translated, it gives CASSVELAGSGDNEQFF.

The chain employs TRBV6-1 and TRBJ2-3; D is perhaps TRBD2 (6 bases). The CDR3 consists of 14 residues. V lost 2 bases and J 5 bases, leaving 11 bases between the germline ends. Per the germline V gene, CDR1 is MNHNS and CDR2 is SASEGT. The CDR3, as DNA: TGTGCCAGCAGTGAACGGGAGCGGGTAGATACGCAGTATTTT. This translates into CASSERERVDTQYF.

This clone came up once. V and J are TRBV24-1 and TRBJ1-2; a possible D gene is TRBD1 (6 bases). CDR3 length: 14 residues. The V gene lost 4 bases and the J gene lost 0 bases, with 8 bases spanning the gap. Per germline, CDR1 KGHDR and CDR2 SFDVKD. This CDR3 is CATSEGQTNYGYTF. For the CDR3, the DNA is TGTGCCACCAGTGAGGGACAAACTAACTATGGCTACACCTTC.

The rearrangement uses TRBV24-1 and TRBJ2-1; 7 bases line up with TRBD2. The CDR3 loop spans 15 amino acids. Germline V gene data show CDR1 as KGHDR and CDR2 as SFDVKD. V dropped 1 base and J dropped 5; count of bases not matched to a gene: 4. Here the CDR3 reads CATSDFTGGHNEQFF. CDR3 nucleotides: TGTGCCACCAGTGATTTTACGGGAGGCCACAATGAGCAGTTCTTC.

The chain combines TRBV6-5 with TRBJ1-3; D not certain. Trimming cost V 6 bases and J 7 bases, with 7 bases left between them. The V gene's germline CDR1 is MNHEY and CDR2 SVGAGI. CDR3 size: 11 residues. CDR3 loop: CASRRENTIYF. Here the CDR3 DNA reads TGTGCCAGCAGGCGCGAGAACACCATATATTTT.

This clone was seen only once. The genes are TRBV6-6 and TRBJ1-3; D ambiguous. The ends were cut back, 6 bases at V and 0 bases at J, with 15 bases in the middle. CDR1 is MNHNY, CDR2 SVGAGI, per germline (reference sequence). The CDR3 totals 16 residues. The CDR3 DNA reads TGTGCCAGCAGCCCGGACGGGATTTTCTCTGGAAACACCATATATTTT. Protein: CASSPDGIFSGNTIYF.

This chain connects TRBV7-2 to TRBJ1-5; tentative D call: TRBD1 (5 bases). Per germline, CDR1 SGHTA and CDR2 FQGNSA. The CDR3 sequence is 13 residues long. The ends were cut back, 5 bases at V and 3 bases at J, with 8 bases in the middle. The CDR3 loop reads CASSQDINQPQHF. The CDR3 bases are TGTGCCAGCAGCCAGGACATCAATCAGCCCCAGCATTTT.

The rearrangement uses TRBV3-1 (or the pseudogene TRBV3-2) and TRBJ2-3; perhaps TRBD1 as D (5 bases). Deletions cut 1 base from V and 0 bases from J, with 11 bases between. The length of the CDR3 is 16 residues. Germline CDR1 and CDR2: LGHDT and YNNKEL (reference sequence). The CDR3 protein is CASSQAGHRSTDTQYF. The CDR3 DNA sequence: TGTGCCAGCAGCCAAGCAGGCCACAGGAGCACAGATACGCAGTATTTT.

V gene TRBV28 combines with J gene TRBJ2-7, with TRBD1 matching 8 bases. The CDR3 runs 15 residues. CDR1 is MDHEN and CDR2 is SYDVKM in the germline V gene. The V segment lost 7 bases and the J segment 7 bases; nucleotides outside the gene matches: 15. The CDR3 DNA reads TGTGCCAGCACCTCCCTGTGGCAGGGGGCGCGGGAGCAGTACTTC. Translated: CASTSLWQGAREQYF.

The chain couples TRBV6-2 or TRBV6-3 to TRBJ1-5; 9 bases map to TRBD1. CDR1 and CDR2 from the germline V gene are MNHEY and SVGEGT. J lost 2 bases, V lost 5 bases, and 10 bases had no gene match. CDR3 length equals 17 residues. DNA of the CDR3: TGTGCCAGCAGTGAGACAGGGGGAGAGTTACGCAATCAGCCCCAGCATTTT. It translates to CASSETGGELRNQPQHF.

The chain has TRBV2 and TRBJ1-5, with D perhaps TRBD1 (5 bases). The CDR3 is 16 residues long. The V end was cut by 4 bases, the J end by 7 bases, with 20 bases between. In germline, CDR1 is SNHLY, CDR2 FYNNEI. The CDR3, as DNA: TGTGCCAGCAGTGGCCCTACTGGGTGGGGGGAACAGCCCCAGCATTTT. The encoded protein is CASSGPTGWGEQPQHF.

In its sample, this clone was seen a few times. The chain has TRBV9 and TRBJ2-2; 11 bases map to TRBD2. CDR3 length: 17 residues. V lost 3 bases to trimming and J lost 5 bases; unmatched junction nucleotides: 9. In germline, CDR1 is SGDLS, CDR2 YYNGEE. CDR3 sequence reads: CASSGVSGRAGTGELFF. The CDR3 nucleotides are TGTGCCAGCAGCGGAGTTAGCGGGAGGGCGGGAACCGGGGAGCTGTTTTTT.

The J gene is TRBJ2-1, the V gene TRBV7-6; TRBD2 agrees at 13 bases. CDR3 length: 15 amino acids. Germline-derived CDR1 and CDR2 are SGHVS and FNYEAQ. The J segment lost 6 bases and the V segment lost 2 bases, leaving 1 base of the junction unmatched. The CDR3 DNA follows: TGTGCCAGCAGCTTATGGACTAGCGGGAGCAATGAGCAGTTCTTC. Translating it yields CASSLWTSGSNEQFF.

This clone is a singleton in its sample. V gene TRBV5-4 combines with J gene TRBJ2-7; 8 bases map to TRBD2. The CDR3 is made up of 15 amino acids. Germline assignment: CDR1 SGHNT and CDR2 YYREEE (reference sequence). Germline trimming cut 4 bases from V and 1 base from J; bases unmatched to any gene: 7. CDR3 loop: CASSRASGPSYEQYF. In nucleotides, the CDR3 is TGTGCCAGCAGCCGGGCTAGCGGGCCTTCCTACGAGCAGTACTTC.

A single count supports this clone. The rearrangement uses TRBV5-1 and TRBJ2-3; D perhaps matches TRBD1 (5 bases). Germline lookup yields CDR1 SGHRS and CDR2 YFSETQ. This CDR3 region has 15 residues. V was clipped by 3 bases and J by 3 bases, with 14 bases between them. CDR3 amino acids: CASSSSQGKTDTQYF. CDR3 DNA: TGCGCCAGCAGCTCTTCCCAGGGTAAAACAGATACGCAGTATTTT.

The CDR3 region is CASSPTRGRSTDTQYF. The DNA for the CDR3 is TGTGCCAGCAGCCCCACCCGGGGTAGGAGCACAGATACGCAGTATTTT. The chain carries TRBV7-9 and TRBJ2-3, with D maybe TRBD2 (5 bases). Germline V gene sequence: CDR1 SEHNR, CDR2 FQNEAQ (reference sequence). Trimming stripped 5 bases from V and 0 bases from J, with 15 bases between. There are 16 residues in the CDR3.

The chain carries TRBV3-1 (or the pseudogene TRBV3-2) and TRBJ1-2; 7 nucleotides agree with TRBD1. The CDR3 length is 14 residues. J gave up 8 bases and V 1 base, and 7 bases lay outside the gene matches. CDR1 is LGHDT, CDR2 YNNKEL, per germline (reference sequence). The CDR3 protein is CASSQGDRENGYTF. The CDR3 DNA follows: TGTGCCAGCAGCCAAGGTGACAGGGAGAACGGCTACACCTTC.